These 5 T cell receptor beta chains were all obtained from the same sample, sequenced in a study of CD8+ T cells in alopecia areata. Extraction of RNA preceded its reverse transcription into cDNA, which served as the sequencing template. The data were produced by immunoSEQ multiplex PCR, yet TCRdb's version contains in-frame clones alone and is incomplete. This sample yields around 60,000 clones, of which around 45% are seen a single time; around 21% belongs to the top ten. As for treatment: oral pan-JAK inhibitor, 5-10 mg twice daily. The specimen comprised CD8+ T cells sorted from blood, sampled at approximately week 36, from a patient treated with tofacitinib. The receptor set was obtained from a human donor with alopecia areata.

This clone was recorded once. V is TRBV27 and J is TRBJ2-1; D unresolved. Trimming cost V 3 bases and J 5 bases, with 8 bases left between them. This CDR3 is 13 amino acids long. The V gene's germline CDR1 is MNHEY and CDR2 SMNVEV (reference sequence). CDR3 sequence (DNA): TGTGCCAGCAGTTTCACGATGGACAATGAGCAGTTCTTC. It specifies CASSFTMDNEQFF.

V usage is TRBV29-1 and J usage is TRBJ2-7; maybe TRBD1 (6 bases). The length of the CDR3 is 12 residues. CDR1 and CDR2 (germline): SQVTM, ANQGSEA. V gave up 7 bases and J gave up 2 bases, with 12 bases separating them. CDR3 region: CSAGAGAYEQYF. The DNA of the CDR3 is TGCAGCGCCGGGGCAGGGGCCTACGAGCAGTACTTC.

This chain uses TRBV7-9 with TRBJ2-5; 12 nucleotides align to TRBD1. Trimming removed 11 bases from V and 5 bases from J; junction bases left unmatched: 9. The length of the CDR3 is 14 residues. From germline, CDR1 is SEHNR and CDR2 FQNEAQ (reference sequence). The CDR3 loop is CAYPGQGAVETQYF. In DNA form, the CDR3 reads TGTGCCTACCCGGGACAGGGGGCTGTGGAGACCCAGTACTTC.

This chain connects TRBV27 to TRBJ2-1; D is uncertain. CDR3 length: 13 residues. Germline V gene data show CDR1 as MNHEY and CDR2 as SMNVEV (reference sequence). The V gene lost 0 bases and the J gene lost 7 bases, with 7 bases spanning the gap. This chain's CDR3 is CASSLSRWNEQFF. CDR3 nucleotides: TGTGCCAGCAGTTTATCAAGGTGGAATGAGCAGTTCTTC.

The chain employs TRBV4-1 and TRBJ2-7; possibly TRBD1 for D (6 bases). CDR3 size: 14 residues. Deletions cut 4 bases from V and 6 bases from J, with 16 bases between. Germline CDR1 MGHRA, CDR2 YSYEKL. This CDR3 is CASSPLGASVEQYF. DNA for the CDR3: TGCGCCAGCAGCCCCTTGGGGGCATCGGTCGAGCAGTACTTC.